This is a list of T cell receptor beta chains from one sample in a study of CD8 T cells in ankylosing spondylitis. TCRdb redid the calling of the 5' RACE reads with MiXCR, one entry per CDR3 protein. The repertoire consists of fewer than 400,000 distinct CDR3 sequences, with around 22% occurring once and the leading ten covering approximately 15%. Specimen: blood, either unsorted or a sorted T cell fraction (not recorded which). The source of these receptors is a male donor with ankylosing spondylitis. Each CDR3 is given with its conserved first and last residue. D genes are given only for firm matches. Size values are once, few and many counts, or a class for expanded clones, and some rows have none.

v_gene: TRBV3-1; j_gene: TRBJ2-7; abundance: few; d_gene: NA; CDR3nt: TGCGCCAGCAGCCAAGATCTGGGAAGCTACGAGCAGTACTTC; CDR3aa: CASSQDLGSYEQYF
v_gene: TRBV6-1; j_gene: TRBJ2-3; abundance: NA; d_gene: TRBD1; CDR3nt: TGTGCCAGCAGCCAAGGACAGGGCGGGTCCACAGATACGCAGTATTTT; CDR3aa: CASSQGQGGSTDTQYF
v_gene: TRBV7-3; j_gene: TRBJ1-2; abundance: NA; d_gene: NA; CDR3nt: TGTGCCAGCAGCTTAGGTCCGGCAGAGGGGCTCGGCTACACCTTC; CDR3aa: CASSLGPAEGLGYTF
v_gene: TRBV25-1; j_gene: TRBJ2-2; abundance: NA; d_gene: NA; CDR3nt: TGTGCCAGCAGTGAATATACAGGGGGGGGCGTGGAGCTGTTTTTT; CDR3aa: CASSEYTGGGVELFF
v_gene: TRBV29-1; j_gene: TRBJ2-1; abundance: few; d_gene: TRBD2; CDR3nt: TGCAGCGTTGTGGGGGGGGGGACTAGTTCCTACAATGAGCAGTTCTTC; CDR3aa: CSVVGGGTSSYNEQFF
v_gene: TRBV5-1; j_gene: TRBJ2-1; abundance: many; d_gene: NA; CDR3nt: TGCGCCAGCAGCTTGGAGGACTCCCCAGGCAATGAGCAGTTCTTC; CDR3aa: CASSLEDSPGNEQFF
v_gene: TRBV20-1; j_gene: TRBJ2-7; abundance: NA; d_gene: NA; CDR3nt: TGCAGTGCCCAGGGTAACTACGAGCAGTACTTC; CDR3aa: CSAQGNYEQYF
v_gene: TRBV7-8; j_gene: TRBJ1-4; abundance: NA; d_gene: TRBD1; CDR3nt: TGTGCCAGCAGCTCCTCAGGGGGCTCCGTGGAAAAACTGTTTTTT; CDR3aa: CASSSSGGSVEKLFF
v_gene: TRBV4-3; j_gene: TRBJ2-3; abundance: NA; d_gene: NA; CDR3nt: TGCGCCAGCAGCCAAGAAGGGCAAGTAGGGGGGCAGTATTTT; CDR3aa: CASSQEGQVGGQYF
v_gene: TRBV7-2; j_gene: TRBJ1-2; abundance: NA; d_gene: TRBD1; CDR3nt: TGTGCCAGCAGCCCTTGGGGGGACAGGGGGAACTATGGCTACACCTTC; CDR3aa: CASSPWGDRGNYGYTF
v_gene: TRBV20-1; j_gene: TRBJ2-1; abundance: NA; d_gene: TRBD2; CDR3nt: TGCAGTGCTAGAGCCAGGACTAGTTTTTACAATGAGCAGTTCTTC; CDR3aa: CSARARTSFYNEQFF
v_gene: TRBV20-1; j_gene: TRBJ1-1; abundance: NA; d_gene: NA; CDR3nt: TGCAGTGCCCGGACATTTAACACTGAAGCTTTCTTT; CDR3aa: CSARTFNTEAFF
v_gene: TRBV20-1; j_gene: TRBJ2-7; abundance: few; d_gene: NA; CDR3nt: TGCAGTGCCCCCGCAGGGGGGTACTCCTACGAGCAGTACTTC; CDR3aa: CSAPAGGYSYEQYF
v_gene: TRBV29-1; j_gene: TRBJ1-1; abundance: NA; d_gene: NA; CDR3nt: TGCAGCGTTGAAAGCAGGACGGGTACTGAAGCTTTCTTT; CDR3aa: CSVESRTGTEAFF
v_gene: TRBV12-3/TRBV12-4; j_gene: TRBJ1-5; abundance: NA; d_gene: NA; CDR3nt: TGTGCCAGCAGTTCTGCCAATCATCAGCCCCAGCATTTT; CDR3aa: CASSSANHQPQHF
v_gene: TRBV27; j_gene: TRBJ2-3; abundance: NA; d_gene: TRBD2; CDR3nt: TGTGCCAGCAGTTTGTCGGGACTAGCTCTCACAGATACGCAGTATTTT; CDR3aa: CASSLSGLALTDTQYF
v_gene: TRBV4-2; j_gene: TRBJ2-7; abundance: few; d_gene: NA; CDR3nt: TGTGCCAGCAGCCAGTTAGGGGACTCTAGCTCCTACGAGCAGTACTTC; CDR3aa: CASSQLGDSSSYEQYF
v_gene: TRBV20-1; j_gene: TRBJ2-5; abundance: NA; d_gene: NA; CDR3nt: TGCAGTGCTAGAGTCAGCGGCCAAGAGACCCAGTACTTC; CDR3aa: CSARVSGQETQYF
v_gene: TRBV19; j_gene: TRBJ2-7; abundance: few; d_gene: NA; CDR3nt: TGTGCCAGTAGTATAGGTCCGGTAAACTACGAGCAGTACTTC; CDR3aa: CASSIGPVNYEQYF
v_gene: TRBV4-3; j_gene: TRBJ2-7; abundance: few; d_gene: TRBD1; CDR3nt: TGCGCCAGCAGCCAGTGGACAGGTAGCTCCTACGAGCAGTACTTC; CDR3aa: CASSQWTGSSYEQYF
v_gene: TRBV28; j_gene: TRBJ2-3; abundance: few; d_gene: TRBD2; CDR3nt: TGTGCCAGCGCCCGCGACTCCAACCCACTAGCGGGAGGTGGCACAGATACGCAGTATTTT; CDR3aa: CASARDSNPLAGGGTDTQYF
v_gene: TRBV11-1; j_gene: TRBJ2-6; abundance: few; d_gene: NA; CDR3nt: TGTGCCAGCAGCTTAGGCGGGGGCCCTAATTACTCTGGGGCCAACGTCCTGACTTTC; CDR3aa: CASSLGGGPNYSGANVLTF
v_gene: TRBV7-2; j_gene: TRBJ2-5; abundance: NA; d_gene: NA; CDR3nt: TGTGCCAGCAACCAACAGTCGGAGACCCAGTACTTC; CDR3aa: CASNQQSETQYF
v_gene: TRBV20-1; j_gene: TRBJ2-7; abundance: few; d_gene: NA; CDR3nt: TGCAGTGCTAGAGATAAATACGAGCAGTACTTC; CDR3aa: CSARDKYEQYF
v_gene: TRBV20-1; j_gene: TRBJ2-3; abundance: NA; d_gene: NA; CDR3nt: TGCAGTGCCAACTCCGGGGGAGTGGGAGATACGCAGTATTTT; CDR3aa: CSANSGGVGDTQYF